This note documents a single T cell receptor beta chain sequence. Its matching antigen is unknown. These data belong to a study of a mutant IDH1 vaccine in newly diagnosed glioma. As to time point: week 5, during vaccination. Topical imiquimod accompanied each vaccine dose, which consisted of 300 ug of mutant IDH1 20-mer peptide. New astrocytomas of WHO grade 3 or 4 that were IDH1-mutant and ATRX-lost were found in the donors. CDR1 is SNHLY, CDR2 FYNNEI, per germline. J was trimmed by 0 bases and V by 5 bases; bases with no gene match: 12. The CDR3 totals 17 residues. The method was immunoSEQ multiplex PCR; TCRdb's version includes in-frame clones alone and lacks a portion of them. The sample yields 56,000 or so clones, about three quarters seen once.

This sample comprised PBMCs, obtained from a glioma patient whose treatment included an IDH1 peptide vaccine. V and J are TRBV2 and TRBJ2-5; 7 bases fit TRBD2. This clonotype originated in a woman aged 40 to 50 with glioma. The chain's CDR3 is CASSSLVGGLDQETQYF. The DNA of the CDR3 is TGTGCCAGCAGTTCTCTTGTGGGAGGACTAGACCAAGAGACCCAGTACTTC.